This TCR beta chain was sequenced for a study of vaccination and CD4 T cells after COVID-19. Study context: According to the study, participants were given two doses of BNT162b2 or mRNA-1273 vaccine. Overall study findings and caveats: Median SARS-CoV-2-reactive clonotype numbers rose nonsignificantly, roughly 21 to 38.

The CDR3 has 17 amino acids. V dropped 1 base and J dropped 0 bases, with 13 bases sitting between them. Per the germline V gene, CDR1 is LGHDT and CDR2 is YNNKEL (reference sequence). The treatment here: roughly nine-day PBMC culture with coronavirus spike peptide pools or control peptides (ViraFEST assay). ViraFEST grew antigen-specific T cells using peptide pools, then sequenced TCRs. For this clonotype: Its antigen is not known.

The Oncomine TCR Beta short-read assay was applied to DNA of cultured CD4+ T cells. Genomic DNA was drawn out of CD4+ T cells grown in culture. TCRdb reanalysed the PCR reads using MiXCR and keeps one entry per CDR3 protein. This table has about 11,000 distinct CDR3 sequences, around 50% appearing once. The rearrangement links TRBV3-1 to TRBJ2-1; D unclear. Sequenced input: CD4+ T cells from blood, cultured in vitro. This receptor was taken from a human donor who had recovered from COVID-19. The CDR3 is CASSQVPSPSSYNEQFF. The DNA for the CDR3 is TGTGCCAGCAGCCAAGTTCCGTCCCCCAGCTCCTACAATGAGCAGTTCTTC.